The next 21 T cell receptor beta chains were all read from a single sample in a study of shared clonotypes between healthy human individuals. This table comes from immunoSEQ multiplex PCR, and its TCRdb copy is limited to in-frame clones, with some not included. This table holds about 980,000 clones, approximately 80% found once. Input material: memory CD4+ T cells sorted from blood. Subset given: CD45RA-negative fraction. The receptor source for this set is a man aged 18-30 years in good health.

The V and J genes are TRBV5-1 and TRBJ2-7; 9 nucleotides match TRBD1. J gave up 2 bases and V 4 bases, and 10 bases lay outside the gene matches. Per the germline V gene, CDR1 is SGHRS and CDR2 is YFSETQ. The CDR3 has 16 amino acids. CDR3 residues: CASSPDGTGLTYEQYF. The DNA of the CDR3 is TGCGCCAGCAGCCCGGACGGGACAGGGCTTACCTACGAGCAGTACTTC.

This clone has at least ten counts. Other DNA sequences in the sample encode the same CDR3. The J gene is TRBJ2-7, the V gene TRBV18, with D possibly being TRBD2 (5 bases). Germline lookup yields CDR1 KGHSH and CDR2 LQKENI. This CDR3 region has 14 residues. Deletions cut 3 bases from V and 3 bases from J, with 12 bases between. This CDR3 reads CASSPGKRNYEQYF. The CDR3 coding sequence is TGTGCCAGCTCACCCGGGAAGCGGAACTACGAGCAGTACTTC.

V usage is TRBV9 and J usage is TRBJ2-3, with 8 nucleotides matching TRBD1. This CDR3 spans 14 amino acids. The trim removed 3 bases at V and 4 bases at J, leaving 4 bases unmatched. CDR1 and CDR2 from the germline V gene are SGDLS and YYNGEE. The CDR3 loop reads CASSGRTGPDTQYF. The CDR3 bases are TGTGCCAGCAGCGGTAGGACAGGGCCAGATACGCAGTATTTT. Combining the CDR3 with reference TRBV9 and TRBJ2-3 gives the whole variable domain DSGVTQTPKHLITATGQRVTLRCSPRSGDLSVYWYQQSLDQGLQFLIQYYNGEERAKGNILERFSAQQFPDLHSELNLSSLELGDSALYFCASSGRTGPDTQYFGPGTRLTVL.

The table lists this clone with many counts. The chain is built from TRBV5-1 and TRBJ2-1; D ambiguous. CDR1 is SGHRS and CDR2 is YFSETQ in the germline V gene. This CDR3 region has 15 residues. Trimming shortened V by 1 base and J by 2 bases, and 10 bases separated the two germline ends. Here the CDR3 DNA reads TGCGCCAGCAGCTTGACGAAAAGTACCTACAATGAGCAGTTCTTC. It is translated as CASSLTKSTYNEQFF.

Of note for this clone: A much bigger clone sits one base away, suggesting this may be a read error. The V and J genes are TRBV5-5 and TRBJ2-3, with D unresolved. The germline V gene has CDR1 SGHKS and CDR2 YYEKEE (reference sequence). V lost 3 bases to trimming and J lost 2 bases, with 4 bases between them. The CDR3 spans 12 residues. The CDR3 spells CASSSDTDTQYF. The CDR3 DNA sequence: TGTGCCAGCAGCTCAGACACAGATACGCAGTATTTT.

This clone has just one count. The chain carries TRBV2 and TRBJ2-7; 7 nucleotides agree with TRBD1. In germline, CDR1 is SNHLY, CDR2 FYNNEI. The ends lost 0 bases at V and 4 bases at J; junction bases unmatched: 6. CDR3 length: 15 residues. In DNA, the CDR3 is TGTGCCAGCAGTGAAGCGACAGGGTCGGGGTACGAGCAGTACTTC. Translated, it gives CASSEATGSGYEQYF.

The J gene is TRBJ2-2, the V gene TRBV9; D call uncertain. The germline CDR1 and CDR2 sequences are SGDLS and YYNGEE. The ends were cut back, 0 bases at V and 0 bases at J, with 15 bases in the middle. The CDR3 runs 18 residues. In DNA, the CDR3 is TGTGCCAGCAGCGTAGCGGCGATCCTCCACGCGAACACCGGGGAGCTGTTTTTT. Translation gives CASSVAAILHANTGELFF.

A remark on this clone: A much larger clone lies a single base off, so this may be a read error. The rearrangement joins TRBV9 to TRBJ2-3; D is uncertain. Trimming pared 5 bases from V and 1 base from J, leaving 2 bases between. The CDR3 has 11 amino acids. Germline CDR1 SGDLS, CDR2 YYNGEE. This CDR3 is CASRGTDTQYF. In nucleotides, the CDR3 is TGTGCCAGCAGGGGCACAGATACGCAGTATTTT.

The chain is built from TRBV6-1 and TRBJ2-2; D is uncertain. There are 13 residues in the CDR3. Trimming removed 4 bases at V and 1 base at J, with 4 bases between. The germline CDR1 and CDR2 sequences are MNHNS and SASEGT. CDR3 amino acids: CASSGRNTGELFF. The DNA of the CDR3 is TGTGCCAGCAGTGGGAGGAACACCGGGGAGCTGTTTTTT.

In its sample, this clone was seen a few times. This same CDR3 is encoded by further DNA sequences in the sample. V usage is TRBV28 and J usage is TRBJ1-2; TRBD1 matches at 8 bases. V was clipped by 5 bases and J by 2 bases; unmatched bases: 1. Germline loops: CDR1 MDHEN, CDR2 SYDVKM. The CDR3 has 13 amino acids. CDR3 amino acids: CASSRTGNYGYTF. Written as DNA, the CDR3 is TGTGCCAGCAGTAGGACAGGGAACTATGGCTACACCTTC.

The rearrangement uses TRBV30 and TRBJ1-4; D not resolved. This CDR3 spans 11 amino acids. Per the germline V gene, CDR1 is GTSNPN and CDR2 is SVGIG (reference sequence). The V and J ends lost 8 bases and 5 bases respectively, with 9 bases between them. The CDR3 protein is CAGQRNEKLFF. CDR3 sequence (DNA): TGTGCCGGTCAAAGAAATGAAAAACTGTTTTTT.

The chain combines TRBV5-1 with TRBJ1-4; 9 positions match TRBD1. Looked up from germline, CDR1 is SGHRS and CDR2 is YFSETQ. Trimming took 5 bases from V and 4 from J; bases not matched to a gene: 6. This CDR3 is built from 15 residues. The CDR3 DNA reads TGCGCCAGCAGTAACACAGGGGGCTATAATGAAAAACTGTTTTTT. Its protein product is CASSNTGGYNEKLFF.

The chain carries TRBV27 and TRBJ1-6; 8 bases line up with TRBD1. After removal of 6 bases from V and 9 bases from J, the junction contained 10 bases not matched to a gene. The CDR3 runs to 15 residues. CDR1 and CDR2 (germline): MNHEY, SMNVEV (reference sequence). CDR3 sequence (DNA): TGTGCCAGCAGCCGATTCAGGGGGCAGAGTTCACCCCTCCACTTT. It translates to CASSRFRGQSSPLHF.

The chain has TRBV5-4 and TRBJ1-4; a possible D gene is TRBD1 (5 bases). V shed 1 base and J shed 0 bases, with 16 bases lying between them. The CDR3 totals 18 residues. Per the germline V gene, CDR1 is SGHNT and CDR2 is YYREEE (reference sequence). CDR3 sequence (DNA): TGTGCCAGCAGCTTGCAGGAATGGGGACCAACAACTAATGAAAAACTGTTTTTT. Its translation: CASSLQEWGPTTNEKLFF.

The CDR3 loop is CAWSPRGGWEQFF. CDR3 bases: TGTGCCTGGAGTCCCCGGGGGGGTTGGGAGCAGTTCTTC. This chain connects TRBV30 to TRBJ2-1, with TRBD2 matching over 8 bases. Germline CDR1 and CDR2: GTSNPN and SVGIG (reference sequence). The CDR3 length is 13 residues. V lost 2 bases, J lost 10 bases, and 7 bases stayed unmatched.

The count of this clone is one. The chain recombines TRBV5-1 with TRBJ2-2, with TRBD1 matching over 8 bases. Germline trimming cut 2 bases from V and 7 bases from J; bases unmatched to any gene: 7. The CDR3 loop spans 15 amino acids. Germline V gene lookup returns CDR1 SGHRS and CDR2 YFSETQ. This CDR3 is CASSFGQGEGGELFF. In DNA, the CDR3 is TGCGCCAGCAGCTTTGGACAGGGCGAGGGCGGGGAGCTGTTTTTT.

The chain employs TRBV4-1 and TRBJ1-1, with 7 bases lining up with TRBD1. Per the germline V gene, CDR1 is MGHRA and CDR2 is YSYEKL. V trimming: 0 bases; J trimming: 0 bases; junction bases outside the gene matches: 10. The CDR3 has 18 residues. DNA of the CDR3: TGCGCCAGCAGCCAAGATAGAGGGACAGTCCTCATGAACACTGAAGCTTTCTTT. Translation gives CASSQDRGTVLMNTEAFF.

This clone was picked up one time. The chain combines TRBV7-9 with TRBJ1-6; 7 nucleotides align to TRBD1. The CDR3 has 16 amino acids. Germline CDR1 and CDR2: SEHNR and FQNEAQ (reference sequence). Trimming took 5 bases from V and 0 from J; bases not matched to a gene: 4. CDR3 nucleotides: TGTGCCAGCAGCCGACAGGGTTCCTCCTATAATTCACCCCTCCACTTT. This translates into CASSRQGSSYNSPLHF. Full variable domain (outside the CDR3, taken from reference TRBV7-9 and TRBJ1-6): DTGVSQNPRHKITKRGQNVTFRCDPISEHNRLYWYRQTLGQGPEFLTYFQNEAQLEKSRLLSDRFSAERPKGSFSTLEIQRTEQGDSAMYLCASSRQGSSYNSPLHFGNGTRLTVT.

V usage is TRBV14 and J usage is TRBJ2-2, with 7 bases matching TRBD2. The CDR3 extends over 15 amino acids. V shed 5 bases, J shed 6 bases, and the junction held 9 bases outside the gene matches. CDR1 SGHDN and CDR2 FVKESK come from the germline V gene. This chain's CDR3 is CASSINAGVAGELFF. The CDR3 region has the DNA TGTGCCAGCAGCATCAATGCGGGGGTAGCCGGGGAGCTGTTTTTT.

DNA of the CDR3: TGTGCCTGGAGTGCCGGGACAGGTCATTCACCCCTCCACTTT. Translating it yields CAWSAGTGHSPLHF. The chain uses TRBV30 and TRBJ1-6; 8 bases fit TRBD1. CDR3 size: 14 residues. After removal of 1 base from V and 8 bases from J, the junction contained 4 bases not matched to a gene. The V gene's germline CDR1 is GTSNPN and CDR2 SVGIG (reference sequence).

This chain uses TRBV5-4 with TRBJ2-5; 8 nucleotides match TRBD2. Germline V gene sequence: CDR1 SGHNT, CDR2 YYREEE (reference sequence). The CDR3 is 16 amino acids. Trimming removed 4 bases from V and 2 bases from J; junction bases left unmatched: 10. The CDR3 sequence: CASSPNPGGAQETQYF. DNA for the CDR3: TGTGCCAGCAGCCCTAACCCCGGGGGGGCACAAGAGACCCAGTACTTC. Combining the CDR3 with reference TRBV5-4 and TRBJ2-5 gives the whole variable domain ETGVTQSPTHLIKTRGQQVTLRCSSQSGHNTVSWYQQALGQGPQFIFQYYREEENGRGNFPPRFSGLQFPNYSSELNVNALELDDSALYLCASSPNPGGAQETQYFGPGTRLLVL.